This entry describes one T cell receptor beta chain. Sequencing was performed with immunoSEQ multiplex PCR; in TCRdb, only in-frame clones are kept and a portion is missing. The data hold over 90,000 clones, with more than 90% observed a single time. The CDR3 is 16 residues long. Germline V gene sequence: CDR1 LGHDT, CDR2 YNNKEL (reference sequence). Trimming at V came to 4 bases and at J to 4 bases, leaving 5 bases not matched to a gene. The record originates from a study of blood T cell repertoires in COVID-19. The sequence came from a man aged 18 to 35 with acute or convalescent COVID-19. V is TRBV3-1 (or the pseudogene TRBV3-2) and J is TRBJ2-2, with 11 bases fitting TRBD2. Material for sequencing was peripheral blood. CDR3 in amino acids: CASSRTGTSGTGELFF. CDR3 sequence (DNA): TGTGCCAGCAGCCGAACCGGGACTAGCGGCACCGGGGAGCTGTTTTTT.